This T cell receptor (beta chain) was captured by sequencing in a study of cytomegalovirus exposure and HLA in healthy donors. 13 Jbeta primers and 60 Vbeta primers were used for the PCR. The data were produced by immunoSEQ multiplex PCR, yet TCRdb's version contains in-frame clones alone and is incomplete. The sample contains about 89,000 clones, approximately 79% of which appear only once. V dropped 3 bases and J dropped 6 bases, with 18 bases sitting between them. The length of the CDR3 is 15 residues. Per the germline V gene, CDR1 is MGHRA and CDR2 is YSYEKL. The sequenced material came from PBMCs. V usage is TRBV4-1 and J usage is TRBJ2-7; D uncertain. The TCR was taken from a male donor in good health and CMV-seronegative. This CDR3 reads CASSHPNDFPPEQYF. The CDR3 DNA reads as TGCGCCAGCAGCCACCCAAACGACTTCCCCCCCGAGCAGTACTTC.